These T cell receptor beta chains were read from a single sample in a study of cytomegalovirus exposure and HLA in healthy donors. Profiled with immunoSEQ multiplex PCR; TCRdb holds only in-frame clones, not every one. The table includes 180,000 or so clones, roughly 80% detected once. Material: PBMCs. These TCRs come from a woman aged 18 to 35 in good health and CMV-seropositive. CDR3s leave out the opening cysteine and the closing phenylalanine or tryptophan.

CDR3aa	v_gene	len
ASSLGQGDGYT	TRBV28	11
ASSDNRVGAEAF	TRBV19	12
ASSIGTFGGLAGVYNEQF	TRBV19	18
ASSLAPNSRDTQY	TRBV5-1	13
ASSQDSIADTQY	TRBV4-3	12
ASSPPSGPQETQY	TRBV5-8	13
ASSQPWTGSANYGYT	TRBV14	15
ASSLWTVENYGYT	TRBV5-1	13
ASSDYRGGEKLF	TRBV6-5	12
ASESRLNEAF	TRBV10-1	10
ASSSPRDRDYNEQF	TRBV7-8	14
ASSLWEEVVEKLF	TRBV5-6	13
ASSLDRTLYNEQF	TRBV11-2	13
ASSLRLMNTEAF	TRBV6-5	12
ASSSTGGDTGELF	TRBV9	13
ASSVVGTGPYGYT	TRBV9	13
ASSPWARDTEGYT	TRBV18	13
ASRAGLAGLSYNEQF	TRBV7-8	15
ASSQSRPGTSRRNEQF	TRBV23-1	16
ASSYSSRGNSPLH	TRBV6-6	13
ASSGGTPRINEQF	TRBV6-5	13
ASSLAVGNYGYT	TRBV7-9	12
ASRVGEVGQPQH	TRBV28	12
ASSLGTGSGNTEAF	TRBV7-9	14
ASSQEGNSNQPQH	TRBV4-2	13
ASSLTGLAGPNEQF	TRBV7-3	14
ASNDSPGQGLNTEAF	TRBV4-1	15
ASSRLAGILETQY	TRBV6-6	13
ASSLELAGAGGWTYEQY	TRBV7-9	17
ASSESLENQPQH	TRBV6-1	12
ASLGGQSNNEQF	TRBV27	12
ASSPQTTVLDEQF	TRBV4-2	13
ASSYRRQDVSPLH	TRBV6-5	13
ASSYADRGPNEKLF	TRBV6-6	14
ASNDRASLYEQY	TRBV21-1	12
ASSLSAGTGELF	TRBV28	12
ASSVAGGGAQGGAQY	TRBV9	15
ASRGPANYGYT	TRBV27	11